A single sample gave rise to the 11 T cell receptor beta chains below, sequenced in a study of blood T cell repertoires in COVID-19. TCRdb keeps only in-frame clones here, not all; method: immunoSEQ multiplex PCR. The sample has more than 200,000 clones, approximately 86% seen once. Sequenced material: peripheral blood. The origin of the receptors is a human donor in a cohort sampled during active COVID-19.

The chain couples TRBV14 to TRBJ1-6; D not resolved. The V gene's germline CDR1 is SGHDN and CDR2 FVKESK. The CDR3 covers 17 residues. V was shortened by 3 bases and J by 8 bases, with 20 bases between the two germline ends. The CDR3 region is CASSHSHPSSLDSPLHF. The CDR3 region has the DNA TGTGCCAGCAGCCACTCTCATCCTTCGTCCCTAGATTCACCCCTCCACTTT.

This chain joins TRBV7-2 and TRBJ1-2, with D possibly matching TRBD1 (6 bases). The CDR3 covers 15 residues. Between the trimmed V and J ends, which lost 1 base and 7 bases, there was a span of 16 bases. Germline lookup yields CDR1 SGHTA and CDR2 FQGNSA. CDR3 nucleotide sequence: TGTGCCAGCAGCTTAGGGTTGGGGGCGCGCGTTGGCTACACCTTC. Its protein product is CASSLGLGARVGYTF.

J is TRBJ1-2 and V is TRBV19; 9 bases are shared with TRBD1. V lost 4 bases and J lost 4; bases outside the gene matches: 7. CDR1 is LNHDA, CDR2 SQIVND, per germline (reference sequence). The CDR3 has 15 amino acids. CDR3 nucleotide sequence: TGTGCCAGTAGTACCGGGACAGGGAAAAGCTATGGCTACACCTTC. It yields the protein CASSTGTGKSYGYTF.

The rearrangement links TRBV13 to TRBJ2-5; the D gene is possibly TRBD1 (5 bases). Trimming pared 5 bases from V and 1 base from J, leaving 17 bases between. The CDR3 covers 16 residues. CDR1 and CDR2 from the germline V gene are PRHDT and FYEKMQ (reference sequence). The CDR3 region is CASSTSRDGVQETQYF. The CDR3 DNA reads TGTGCCAGCAGCACAAGCAGGGATGGGGTCCAAGAGACCCAGTACTTC.

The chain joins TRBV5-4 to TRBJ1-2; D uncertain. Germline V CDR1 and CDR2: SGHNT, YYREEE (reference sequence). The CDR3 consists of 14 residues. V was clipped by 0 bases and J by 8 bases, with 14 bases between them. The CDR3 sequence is CASSLVTASWGYTF. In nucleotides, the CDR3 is TGTGCCAGCAGCTTGGTTACAGCCTCCTGGGGCTACACCTTC.

The CDR3 DNA sequence: TGTGCCAGCAGCGACTTGGCGGGGAGCTCCTACAATGAGCAGTTCTTC. Its protein product is CASSDLAGSSYNEQFF. The gene calls are TRBV7-2 and TRBJ2-1, with D tentatively TRBD2 (6 bases). From germline, CDR1 is SGHTA and CDR2 FQGNSA. Trimming removed 5 bases from V and 0 bases from J, with 14 bases in between. This CDR3 region has 16 residues.

The CDR3: CASTLLGAAYEQYF. In nucleotides, the CDR3 is TGTGCCAGCACCCTACTGGGCGCAGCCTACGAGCAGTACTTC. V gene TRBV7-9 combines with J gene TRBJ2-7; no firm D call. The CDR3 has 14 amino acids. Germline CDR1 SEHNR, CDR2 FQNEAQ (reference sequence). The germline V and J ends were trimmed by 7 bases and 2 bases, with 15 bases remaining between them.

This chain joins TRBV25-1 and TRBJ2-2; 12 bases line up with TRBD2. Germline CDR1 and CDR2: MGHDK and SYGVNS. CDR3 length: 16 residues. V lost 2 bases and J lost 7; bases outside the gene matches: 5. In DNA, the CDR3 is TGTGCCAGCAGTGAAGAGACTAGCGGGAGTTACGGGGAGCTGTTTTTT. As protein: CASSEETSGSYGELFF.

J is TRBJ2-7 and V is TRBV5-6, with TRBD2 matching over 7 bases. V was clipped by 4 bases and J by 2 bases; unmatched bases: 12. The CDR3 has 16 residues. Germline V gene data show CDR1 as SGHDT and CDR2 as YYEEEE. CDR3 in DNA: TGTGCCAGCAGCGCGGTGCGGGCTAGCGGAACCTACGAGCAGTACTTC. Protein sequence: CASSAVRASGTYEQYF.

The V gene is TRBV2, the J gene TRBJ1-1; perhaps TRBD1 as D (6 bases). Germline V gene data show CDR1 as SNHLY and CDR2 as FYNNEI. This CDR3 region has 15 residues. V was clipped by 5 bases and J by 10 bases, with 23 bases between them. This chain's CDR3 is CASSPHRQETKGAFF. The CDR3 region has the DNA TGTGCCAGCAGTCCACATCGACAGGAAACCAAAGGAGCTTTCTTT.

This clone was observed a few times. The CDR3 DNA reads TGTGCCAGCAGCCAAGGAATGAGCCCTAACTATGGCTACACCTTC. It encodes CASSQGMSPNYGYTF. The chain combines TRBV3-1 (or the pseudogene TRBV3-2) with TRBJ1-2; the D is unclear. Per germline, CDR1 LGHDT and CDR2 YNNKEL (reference sequence). The CDR3 totals 15 residues. Between the trimmed V and J ends, which lost 1 base and 0 bases, there was a span of 9 bases.